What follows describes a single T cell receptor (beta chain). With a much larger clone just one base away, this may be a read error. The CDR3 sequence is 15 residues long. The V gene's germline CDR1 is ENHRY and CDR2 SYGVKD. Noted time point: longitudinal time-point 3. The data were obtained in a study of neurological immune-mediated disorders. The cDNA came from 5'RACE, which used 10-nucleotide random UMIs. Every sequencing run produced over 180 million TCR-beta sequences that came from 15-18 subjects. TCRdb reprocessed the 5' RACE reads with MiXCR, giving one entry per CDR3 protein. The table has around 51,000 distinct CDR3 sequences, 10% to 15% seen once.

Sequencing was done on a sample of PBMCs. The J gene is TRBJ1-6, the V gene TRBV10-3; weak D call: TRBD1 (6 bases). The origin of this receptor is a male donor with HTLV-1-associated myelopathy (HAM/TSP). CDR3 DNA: TGTGTCATCCGATATGAAGGGGGGTATAATTCACCCCTCCACTTT. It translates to CVIRYEGGYNSPLHF.